This T cell receptor beta chain originates from a study of regulatory T cells in long-lasting Graves disease. Study at large: Persistent Graves' disease required over 5 years of antithyroid drugs and positive TSH receptor antibodies. General study findings and limits: Persistent disease preferred TRBV28, TRBJ1-2 and TRBJ2-5; new disease, TRBV20-1 and TRBJ2-1. Persistent Graves' patients possessed reduced TCR diversity relative to recently diagnosed ones. Persistent patients had more shared public clonotypes (fewer than 3,000) than new patients (around 950).

The CDR3 covers 14 residues. Germline V CDR1 and CDR2: MDHEN, SYDVKM. The J segment lost 0 bases and the V segment lost 4 bases, leaving 2 bases of the junction unmatched. Time point in this sample: persistent/refractory GD, antithyroid drugs over 5 years with positive TRAb. RNA from PBMCs was the source of the TCR library. Sequencing libraries for TCR beta were prepared with iRepertoire HTBI primers and Arm-PCR of CDR3 regions. One entry per CDR3 protein results from TCRdb running MiXCR on the multiplex PCR reads. The data contain under 500,000 distinct CDR3 sequences, about 20% of them seen just once; the ten biggest clones take up over 7.5%. This clonotype was seen repeatedly, ten times or more. Its antigen is not known.

Specimen: peripheral blood mononuclear cells (PBMCs), collected when the disease was refractory, from a patient treated with antithyroid drugs. This receptor was identified in a female donor with Graves disease. This rearrangement joins TRBV28 to TRBJ1-2; 7 bases fit TRBD1. Here the CDR3 DNA reads TGTGCCAGCAGTTGGGACAGAGCTAACTATGGCTACACCTTC. The encoded protein is CASSWDRANYGYTF.